These 16 T cell receptor beta chains originate from one sample sequenced in a study of blood T cell repertoires in COVID-19. The assay was immunoSEQ multiplex PCR, and TCRdb's table has in-frame clones only and misses some. The table has roughly 320,000 clones, approximately 90% seen once; the top ten hold over 3.5%. Sequences were obtained from PBMCs or T cells enriched from blood (not recorded which). These receptors came from a man aged 25 to 45 who had recovered from COVID-19.

The V and J genes are TRBV2 and TRBJ1-5; D gene uncertain. The CDR3 sequence is 12 residues long. With 4 bases removed from V and 4 bases from J, the gap between germline ends came to 5 bases. Germline CDR1 and CDR2: SNHLY and FYNNEI. The DNA of the CDR3 is TGTGCCAGCAGTGCACAGAATCAGCCCCAGCATTTT. Translation gives CASSAQNQPQHF. Full variable domain (missing parts from reference TRBV2 and TRBJ1-5): EPEVTQTPSHQVTQMGQEVILRCVPISNHLYFYWYRQILGQKVEFLVSFYNNEISEKSEIFDDQFSVERPDGSNFTLKIRSTKLEDSAMYFCASSAQNQPQHFGDGTRLSIL.

This clone was seen more than once but under ten times. The rearrangement joins TRBV11-2 to TRBJ1-6; D remains ambiguous. The CDR3 contains 14 residues. From germline, CDR1 is SGHAT and CDR2 FQNNGV. Trimming cost V 4 bases and J 8 bases, with 12 bases left between them. DNA for the CDR3: TGTGCCAGCAGCTGGGTGGGCTCGGATTCACCCCTCCACTTT. This gives the protein CASSWVGSDSPLHF.

J is TRBJ2-5 and V is TRBV4-1, with D unclear. Germline V lookup: CDR1 MGHRA, CDR2 YSYEKL. The germline V and J ends were trimmed by 0 bases and 4 bases, with 12 bases remaining between them. CDR3 length equals 15 residues. The CDR3 nucleotides are TGCGCCAGCAGCCAAGATGAAATCATGGCAGAGACCCAGTACTTC. Amino acid sequence: CASSQDEIMAETQYF.

The chain carries TRBV2 and TRBJ2-5; 9 bases are shared with TRBD2. This CDR3 is built from 16 residues. The ends lost 0 bases at V and 3 bases at J; junction bases unmatched: 5. The V gene's germline CDR1 is SNHLY and CDR2 FYNNEI. The CDR3 here is CASSEALAGVEETQYF. CDR3 in DNA: TGTGCCAGCAGTGAAGCATTAGCGGGAGTGGAAGAGACCCAGTACTTC.

The chain is built from TRBV19 and TRBJ1-2; D unresolved. This CDR3 contains 15 residues. V was trimmed by 0 bases and J by 6 bases, leaving 14 bases between them. Germline CDR1 LNHDA, CDR2 SQIVND (reference sequence). CDR3: CASSIESLGADGYTF. The CDR3 DNA reads TGTGCCAGTAGTATAGAGAGTTTGGGTGCGGATGGCTACACCTTC.

This chain connects TRBV3-1 (or the pseudogene TRBV3-2) to TRBJ1-1, with 7 bases aligning to TRBD1. The CDR3 consists of 17 residues. Germline-derived CDR1 and CDR2 are LGHDT and YNNKEL (reference sequence). Trimming removed 1 base from V and 5 bases from J; junction bases left unmatched: 13. The CDR3: CASSQGDRVFGMTEAFF. CDR3 bases: TGTGCCAGCAGCCAAGGAGACAGGGTGTTCGGGATGACTGAAGCTTTCTTT.

J is TRBJ1-5 and V is TRBV6-1, with 7 bases lining up with TRBD1. This CDR3 is 17 amino acids long. V shed 0 bases, J shed 5 bases, and the junction held 10 bases outside the gene matches. Germline loops: CDR1 MNHNS, CDR2 SASEGT. The CDR3 DNA sequence: TGTGCCAGCAGTGAAGCAGGTGGGACAGAGAGGTATCAGCCCCAGCATTTT. It is translated as CASSEAGGTERYQPQHF.

This chain connects TRBV11-3 to TRBJ2-1, with TRBD1 as a possible D gene (5 bases). Germline lookup yields CDR1 SGHNT and CDR2 YENEEA. The CDR3 runs 11 residues. V was pared by 1 base and J by 10 bases, with 5 bases between. The CDR3 reads CASSLGQEQFF. The CDR3 coding sequence is TGTGCCAGCAGCTTAGGACAGGAGCAGTTCTTC. The full variable domain, completed using reference TRBV11-3 and TRBJ2-1, is EAGVVQSPRYKIIEKKQPVAFWCNPISGHNTLYWYLQNLGQGPELLIRYENEEAVDDSQLPKDRFSAERLKGVDSTLKIQPAELGDSAVYLCASSLGQEQFFGPGTRLTVL.

The chain combines TRBV25-1 with TRBJ1-4; D is possibly TRBD1 (6 bases). The CDR3 contains 13 residues. Germline V gene lookup returns CDR1 MGHDK and CDR2 SYGVNS. Trimming took off 5 bases at V and 5 bases at J, with 9 bases between the two ends. In DNA, the CDR3 is TGTGCCAGCAGTATTACAGGGAATGAAAAACTGTTTTTT. It specifies CASSITGNEKLFF.

This chain uses TRBV7-9 with TRBJ1-1, with 11 positions matching TRBD1. After removal of 8 bases from V and 7 bases from J, the junction contained 6 bases not matched to a gene. The CDR3 runs 13 residues. Germline V gene sequence: CDR1 SEHNR, CDR2 FQNEAQ (reference sequence). CDR3 residues: CASGTGGDGEAFF. CDR3 DNA: TGTGCCAGCGGGACAGGGGGGGATGGTGAAGCTTTCTTT.

The genes are TRBV6-5 and TRBJ1-2, with TRBD1 matching 8 bases. CDR3 size: 14 residues. Trimming removed 8 bases from V and 8 bases from J; junction bases left unmatched: 13. CDR1 is MNHEY and CDR2 is SVGAGI in the germline V gene. The CDR3 loop reads CASGLDRGGSGYTF. In DNA form, the CDR3 reads TGTGCCAGCGGCCTTGACAGGGGCGGGAGCGGCTACACCTTC.

The chain has TRBV7-9 and TRBJ2-7; no firm D call. The CDR3 totals 11 residues. The V end lost 4 bases, the J end lost 3 bases, and 4 bases lay between the germline ends. Germline CDR1 is SEHNR and CDR2 is FQNEAQ (reference sequence). The CDR3 sequence: CASSSYYEQYF. CDR3 coding DNA: TGTGCCAGCAGCTCTTACTACGAGCAGTACTTC.

V gene TRBV10-1 combines with J gene TRBJ2-3; no clear D. The germline CDR1 and CDR2 sequences are WNHNN and SYGVQD (reference sequence). This CDR3 comprises 13 residues. V gave up 6 bases and J gave up 4 bases, with 11 bases separating them. CDR3 DNA sequence: TGCGCCAGCAGACCTGACCGGGCAGATACGCAGTATTTT. Residues: CASRPDRADTQYF.

This sequence joins TRBV6-5 and TRBJ1-1, with TRBD1 as a possible D gene (6 bases). The CDR3 is made up of 12 amino acids. Germline loops: CDR1 MNHEY, CDR2 SVGAGI. Trimming shortened V by 6 bases and J by 1 base, and 6 bases separated the two germline ends. In DNA, the CDR3 is TGTGCCAGCAGACAGGGGAACACTGAAGCTTTCTTT. The encoded protein is CASRQGNTEAFF.

This chain joins TRBV5-1 and TRBJ1-6; D unresolved. Trimming stripped 4 bases from V and 10 bases from J, with 21 bases between. The length of the CDR3 is 16 residues. Looked up from germline, CDR1 is SGHRS and CDR2 is YFSETQ. The CDR3 DNA follows: TGCGCCAGCAGCAGGGAACAGCCTGGAGGGTCATCACCCCTCCACTTT. This translates into CASSREQPGGSSPLHF.

V gene TRBV4-1 combines with J gene TRBJ2-7, with D maybe TRBD2 (5 bases). The CDR3 loop spans 14 amino acids. With 1 base removed from V and 3 bases from J, the gap between germline ends came to 10 bases. The germline CDR1 and CDR2 sequences are MGHRA and YSYEKL. The CDR3 reads CASSQGTGNYEQYF. In DNA, the CDR3 is TGCGCCAGCAGCCAAGGGACGGGGAACTACGAGCAGTACTTC.